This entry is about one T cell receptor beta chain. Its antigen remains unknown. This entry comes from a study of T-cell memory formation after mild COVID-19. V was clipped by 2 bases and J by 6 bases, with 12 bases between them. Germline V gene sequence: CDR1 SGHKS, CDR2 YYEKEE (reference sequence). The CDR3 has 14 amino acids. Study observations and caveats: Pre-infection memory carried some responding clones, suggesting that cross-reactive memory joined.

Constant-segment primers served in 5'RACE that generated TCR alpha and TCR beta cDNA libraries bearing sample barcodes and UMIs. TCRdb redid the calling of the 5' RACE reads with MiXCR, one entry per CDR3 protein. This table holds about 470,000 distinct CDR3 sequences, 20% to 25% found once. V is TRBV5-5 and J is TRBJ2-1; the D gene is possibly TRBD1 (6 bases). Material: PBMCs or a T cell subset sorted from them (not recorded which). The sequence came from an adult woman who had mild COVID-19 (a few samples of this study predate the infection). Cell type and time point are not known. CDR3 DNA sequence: TGTGCCAGCAGCTTTACCGACAGGAGCAATGAGCAGTTCTTC. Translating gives CASSFTDRSNEQFF.